The present T cell receptor beta chain was sequenced within a study of Ad26.COV2.S vaccination and SARS-CoV-2 variants. Assay used: immunoSEQ multiplex PCR; TCRdb lists only in-frame clones, some missing. The table includes approximately 400,000 clones, about 85% detected once. The V end lost 7 bases, the J end lost 0 bases, and 13 bases lay between the germline ends. The CDR3 extends over 15 amino acids. CDR1 is MNHEY and CDR2 is SVGAGI in the germline V gene. Treatment specified: some 20 received Ad26.COV2.S at low or high dose, single or two shots; five or six received placebo; per-sample allocation not given. It was on day 63 after the first vaccine or placebo injection that samples were taken. In this sample, this clone turned up once.

This TCR was recovered from a person aged 18-60 years who received the Ad26.COV2.S COVID-19 vaccine or a placebo. The sample here was peripheral blood, taken in a trial of Ad26.COV2.S vaccine versus placebo. The chain employs TRBV6-5 and TRBJ2-1, with D possibly being TRBD2 (5 bases). The CDR3 DNA sequence: TGTGCCAGCACCACGGGGAGATTCTCCTACAATGAGCAGTTCTTC. Its translation: CASTTGRFSYNEQFF.